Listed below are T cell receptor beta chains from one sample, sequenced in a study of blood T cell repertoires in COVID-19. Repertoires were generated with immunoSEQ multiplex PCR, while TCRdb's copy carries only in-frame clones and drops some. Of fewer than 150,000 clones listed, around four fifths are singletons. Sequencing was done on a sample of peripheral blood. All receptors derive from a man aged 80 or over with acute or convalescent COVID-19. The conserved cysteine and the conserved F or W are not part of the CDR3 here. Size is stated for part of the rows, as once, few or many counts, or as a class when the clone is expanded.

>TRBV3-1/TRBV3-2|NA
ASSHEGQNIQY
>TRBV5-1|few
ASSTGQEGTGELF
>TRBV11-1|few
ASSPLTGGQHYGYT
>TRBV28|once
ASRAAGQGSGTQY
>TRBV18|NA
ASSPPEGAGSGELF
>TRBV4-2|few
ASSQGSGNNEQF
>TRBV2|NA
ASRRGQGDEKLF
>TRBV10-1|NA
ASRRTGDNYGYT
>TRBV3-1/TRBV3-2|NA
ASSQGGGLETQY
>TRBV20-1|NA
SASRSGRRNTEAF
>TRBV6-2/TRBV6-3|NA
ASSYTGRYEKLF
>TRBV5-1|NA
ASTSSAGLGETQY
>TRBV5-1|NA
ASSLGTGMETQY
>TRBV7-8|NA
ASSLGVAGPGANVLT
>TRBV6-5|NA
ASSLGLAGPQH
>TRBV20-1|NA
SASFSGVNTEAF
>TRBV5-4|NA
ASLREGGYGYT